These T cell receptor beta chains were read from a single sample in a study of beta chain features in type 1 diabetes. The protocol was immunoSEQ multiplex PCR, while the TCRdb copy is restricted to in-frame clones and leaves out a portion. The data show approximately 110,000 clones, with approximately 39% seen just once and over 0.065% held by the top ten. Sample: stem cell memory CD4+ T cells from blood. These receptors all stem from a woman aged 18-30 years in good health. The CDR3 runs from the conserved cysteine through the conserved F or W. Each record gives: D gene, J gene, V gene, clone size, CDR3 protein, CDR3 DNA. D genes are given only for firm matches. Not every row has a clone size; where given, it reads once, few, many or a size class.

TRBD2 TRBJ2-5 TRBV7-9 . CASSRLAGTLWETQYF TGTGCCAGCAGCCGACTAGCGGGAACCCTCTGGGAGACCCAGTACTTC
. TRBJ2-5 TRBV11-1 . CASSSPSGRETQYF TGTGCCAGCAGCTCCCCGTCTGGCAGAGAGACCCAGTACTTC
. TRBJ2-1 TRBV30 once CAGGRTYNEQFF TGTGCGGGCGGGCGCACCTACAATGAGCAGTTCTTC
TRBD2 TRBJ2-2 TRBV30 once CAWSALPTGLALGKGGELFF TGTGCCTGGAGTGCCTTACCAACCGGACTAGCGTTGGGGAAAGGCGGGGAGCTGTTTTTT
. TRBJ2-6 TRBV27 few CASSDINGANVLTF TGTGCCAGCAGTGACATAAATGGGGCCAACGTCCTGACTTTC
TRBD1 TRBJ1-2 TRBV2 . CASLTGTARYGYTF TGTGCCAGCCTTACTGGGACAGCTCGCTATGGCTACACCTTC
. TRBJ2-1 TRBV28 few CASSFSDGLYHNEQFF TGTGCCAGCAGTTTTAGTGATGGACTTTACCACAATGAGCAGTTCTTC
. TRBJ2-3 TRBV27 . CASSLSRVDTQYF TGTGCCAGCAGTTTATCCCGAGTGGATACGCAGTATTTT
. TRBJ2-7 TRBV6-1 few CASMAVAYEQYF TGTGCCAGCATGGCGGTAGCCTACGAGCAGTACTTC
. TRBJ1-5 TRBV7-8 . CASSSGNTGSRSQPQHF TGTGCCAGCAGCTCCGGCAACACAGGGTCGCGAAGTCAGCCCCAGCATTTT
TRBD1 TRBJ1-2 TRBV28 . CASSPYRGPSYGYTF TGTGCCAGCAGTCCATACAGGGGGCCAAGCTATGGCTACACCTTC